This T cell receptor beta chain was retrieved from a study of blood T cell repertoires in COVID-19. Study in general: Researchers got acute and convalescent COVID-19 samples from the United States, Italy and Spain. PBMCs, B-cell-depleted T cells, or T cells were the source of the cDNA or gDNA that made up the material.

Germline trimming cut 3 bases from V and 7 bases from J; bases unmatched to any gene: 10. The germline V gene encodes CDR1 SGHAT and CDR2 FQNNGV. The CDR3 contains 15 residues. In the original workflow: The authors estimated nucleated cell counts from reference gene primer amplification. Only in-frame clones appear in the TCRdb table, and some are missing; sequencing was by immunoSEQ multiplex PCR. That table gives V, J and clone size, and the DNA gave D and trimming. The sample comprises 25,000 to 30,000 clones, roughly 87% of which are singletons, and roughly 9.8% rests with the top ten. Input material: peripheral blood. V gene TRBV11-2 combines with J gene TRBJ2-7; TRBD1 matches at 9 bases. This clonotype was sampled from a human donor in a cohort sampled during active COVID-19. This CDR3 is CASSFGTGGAREQYF. The CDR3 DNA reads TGTGCCAGCAGCTTTGGAACAGGGGGCGCGAGGGAGCAGTACTTC.